These 5 T cell receptor beta chains share one sample of origin, sequenced in a study of blood T cell repertoires in COVID-19. Produced via immunoSEQ multiplex PCR; TCRdb's table is partial and in-frame only. Among approximately 210,000 clones, just over 85% were seen once, and the ten largest hold around 10%. Sequencing was performed on peripheral blood. The receptor set was obtained from a man in his forties or fifties with COVID-19, enrolled during active disease.

This clone was recorded a few times. The chain joins TRBV12-3 or TRBV12-4 to TRBJ2-7; D may be TRBD1 (6 bases). There are 13 residues in the CDR3. V lost 6 bases and J 0 bases, leaving 9 bases between the germline ends. The CDR3 DNA is TGTGCCAGCAGCACAGGGAGCTCCTACGAGCAGTACTTC. Its protein is CASSTGSSYEQYF.

This clone was counted a single time. This sequence joins TRBV4-1 and TRBJ1-2, with 10 bases fitting TRBD1. The CDR3 is made up of 15 amino acids. CDR1 is MGHRA, CDR2 YSYEKL, per germline. Unmatched junction bases numbered 4, after V lost 3 bases and J lost 3 bases. The CDR3 DNA reads TGCGCCAGCAGCCACAGACAGGGGGCGGACTATGGCTACACCTTC. Its protein product is CASSHRQGADYGYTF.

The V gene is TRBV24-1, the J gene TRBJ2-3; D might be TRBD2 (6 bases). This CDR3 comprises 16 residues. V was shortened by 6 bases and J by 5 bases, with 20 bases between the two germline ends. From germline, CDR1 is KGHDR and CDR2 SFDVKD. Here the CDR3 DNA reads TGTGCCACCAGTACTCAAGGGGCGGAGGGGCTAGATACGCAGTATTTT. This encodes CATSTQGAEGLDTQYF.

The chain links TRBV19 to TRBJ1-5; no clear D. The V gene lost 1 base and the J gene lost 2 bases, with 12 bases spanning the gap. The CDR3 is 16 residues long. The germline V gene has CDR1 LNHDA and CDR2 SQIVND (reference sequence). The CDR3 is CASSIVHPRGNQPQHF. The CDR3 DNA follows: TGTGCCAGTAGTATAGTGCACCCACGGGGCAATCAGCCCCAGCATTTT.

Comment on this clone: Other DNA variants within this sample encode the same CDR3. This chain joins TRBV20-1 and TRBJ2-7; D possibly corresponds to TRBD2 (5 bases). V was shortened by 1 base and J by 4 bases, with 5 bases between the two germline ends. CDR1 is DFQATT, CDR2 SNEGSKA, per germline (reference sequence). The CDR3 consists of 11 residues. The CDR3: CSARGTYEQYF. The CDR3 DNA reads TGCAGTGCTAGAGGGACTTACGAGCAGTACTTC.